This T cell receptor (beta chain) was documented in a study of shared clonotypes between healthy human individuals. This clone was counted once. Data came from immunoSEQ multiplex PCR; TCRdb stores just in-frame clones and leaves some out. The sample consists of about 2.4 million clones, roughly 93% of them appearing once. Deletions cut 2 bases from V and 5 bases from J, with 4 bases between. The CDR3 extends over 11 amino acids. The germline gives CDR1 MNHNS, CDR2 SASEGT. Sequences were obtained from naive CD4+ T cells from PBMCs. The subset: CD45RA+ positively selected. The sequence derives from a man younger than 35 in good health. Some clones in this sample may be carry-over from other donors' samples. The chain is built from TRBV6-1 and TRBJ2-7; no clear D gene. The CDR3 here is CASSESHEQYF. In nucleotides, the CDR3 is TGTGCCAGCAGTGAAAGCCACGAGCAGTACTTC.